This T cell receptor beta chain was obtained from a study of Graves' ophthalmopathy and Graves' hyperthyroidism. Study overall: At the time of initial diagnosis and before any treatment, peripheral blood was collected.

The authors amplified TCR beta CDR3 regions from RNA transcripts. An opening RT-PCR round employed HTBI primers and preceded a second-round multiplex PCR. TCRdb reprocessed the multiplex PCR reads with MiXCR, giving one entry per CDR3 protein. The data contain about 210,000 distinct CDR3 sequences, 25% to 35% of them singletons. This clonotype was recorded at least ten times. Its specificity is not known. V shed 0 bases and J shed 7 bases, with 10 bases lying between them. The CDR3 extends over 15 amino acids. In germline, CDR1 is LNHNV, CDR2 YYDKDF (reference sequence). Active ophthalmopathy (CAS at least 3, NOSPECS at least 4), lasting under 3 months. Overall study findings and caveats: Classification of ophthalmopathy versus stable hyperthyroidism by a 13-signature model yielded around 88% sensitivity and just under 83% specificity. Clonotypes were expanded in thyroid at above 0.001 frequency, and most also appeared in blood.

The sequence was collected from a man aged 45 to 65 with Graves' ophthalmopathy. Sequencing was carried out using peripheral blood. This rearrangement joins TRBV15 to TRBJ1-6; possible D gene TRBD1, 6 bases. The CDR3 sequence: CATSRDKGGNSPLHF. The CDR3 DNA reads TGTGCCACCAGCAGAGATAAAGGGGGGAATTCACCCCTCCACTTT.